This is a list of T cell receptor beta chains from one sample in a study of PD-1 blockade in mismatch repair-deficient tumors. Sequencing was performed with immunoSEQ multiplex PCR; in TCRdb, only in-frame clones are kept and a portion is missing. The table shows about 19,000 clones, with around 79% occurring only once. Sequencing was performed on PBMCs, taken 52 weeks after starting pembrolizumab. These receptors originate from an adult with mismatch repair-deficient cancer. Both conserved end residues are part of each CDR3. A D gene is named only where the DNA matches it firmly. Some rows have no size entry. The others give once, few or many, or a class for an expanded clone.

>NA|TRBD2|TRBJ2-2|TRBV7-8
TGTGCCAGCAGCTTAGCTTATAGGCAGAGCGGGGACACCGGGGAGCTGTTTTTT
CASSLAYRQSGDTGELFF
>NA|NA|TRBJ2-3|TRBV4-1
TGCGCCAGCAGCCCGCCCCTCGGGGACTTTGCGTATTTT
CASSPPLGDFAYF
>NA|TRBD1|TRBJ2-1|TRBV28
TGTGCCAGCAGTACCCTGGCAGGGGGCTCCTACAATGAGCAGTTCTTC
CASSTLAGGSYNEQFF
>NA|TRBD2|TRBJ2-7|TRBV6-1
TGTGCCAGCAGTGAAGTTGGCGGGAGCTACGAGCAGTACTTC
CASSEVGGSYEQYF
>NA|NA|TRBJ1-2|TRBV5-1
TGCGCCAGCAGCTTCGACCGCCTGAGGGGCTACACCTTC
CASSFDRLRGYTF
>NA|NA|TRBJ2-3|TRBV9
TGTGCCAGCAGCGTAGTGGGGAGAAGCACAGATACGCAGTATTTT
CASSVVGRSTDTQYF
>NA|TRBD2|TRBJ2-3|TRBV4-1
TGCGCCAGCAGCCAGCGACTAGCGGGAGGGCCATATAGCACAGATACGCAGTATTTT
CASSQRLAGGPYSTDTQYF
>NA|TRBD2|TRBJ2-1|TRBV7-9
TGTGCCAGCACCCTTAGCGGGAGGACGGACAATGAGCAGTTCTTC
CASTLSGRTDNEQFF
>NA|NA|TRBJ2-2|TRBV10-3
TGTGCCATCAGTGATTTGGGAAAGGGGCTGGAGCTGTTTTTT
CAISDLGKGLELFF
>NA|TRBD2|TRBJ2-3|TRBV5-8
TGTGCCAGCAGCTTGGCGAGGCTAGCGGATACAGATACGCAGTATTTT
CASSLARLADTDTQYF
>few|NA|TRBJ2-7|TRBV30
TGTGCCTGGAGTAACGGGGGGCCCTACGAGCAGTACTTC
CAWSNGGPYEQYF
>NA|TRBD2|TRBJ2-2|TRBV19
TGTGCCAGTAGACTGACTAGCGTACACGCGAACACCGGGGAGCTGTTTTTT
CASRLTSVHANTGELFF
>NA|TRBD2|TRBJ2-7|TRBV5-1
TGCGCCAGCCTGGGAGGGGACCCGGGACTAGCGGGAATAGTGGACGAGCAGTACTTC
CASLGGDPGLAGIVDEQYF
>NA|TRBD1|TRBJ2-3|TRBV27
TGTGCCAGCAGACTACCGTTTGAACAGGGGGGCACAGATACGCAGTATTTT
CASRLPFEQGGTDTQYF
>NA|NA|TRBJ2-5|TRBV4-1
TGCGCCAGCAGCCAAGATCCGACTCAAGAGACCCAGTACTTC
CASSQDPTQETQYF
>few|TRBD1|TRBJ2-7|TRBV11-2
TGTGCCAGCAGCTTCGATATTCCTACAGGGGACAACTACGAGCAGTACTTC
CASSFDIPTGDNYEQYF
>NA|NA|TRBJ1-2|TRBV2
TGTGCCAGCAGTGAAGAACAGTACTATGGCTACACCTTC
CASSEEQYYGYTF
>NA|NA|TRBJ1-3|TRBV9
TGTGCCAGCAGCGTAGAGTCAGGTAGTGGAAACACCATATATTTT
CASSVESGSGNTIYF
>NA|TRBD1|TRBJ2-2|TRBV2
TGTGCCAGCAGACGTGACAGGGAAAACACCGGGGAGCTGTTTTTT
CASRRDRENTGELFF
>NA|NA|TRBJ2-7|TRBV7-2
TGTGCCAGCAGTTCCACGAGGGCCTCAGTCTACGAGCAGTACTTC
CASSSTRASVYEQYF
>NA|NA|TRBJ2-7|TRBV6-5
TGTGCCAGCAGTTACTCAGACATCGGCATTTCCTACGAGCAGTACTTC
CASSYSDIGISYEQYF
>NA|TRBD2|TRBJ2-1|TRBV5-8
TGTGCCAGCAGCTTAGGACTAGGTTTTGAGCAGTTCTTC
CASSLGLGFEQFF
>NA|TRBD1|TRBJ1-1|TRBV2
TGTGCCAGCAGGGACAGGGGGCCTGAAGCTTTCTTT
CASRDRGPEAFF
>NA|TRBD2|TRBJ2-3|TRBV6-6
TGTGCCAGCAGAACTAGCGGAAGCACAGATACGCAGTATTTT
CASRTSGSTDTQYF
>once|NA|TRBJ2-1|TRBV5-1
TGCGCCAGCAGCTTGTGGTCGGGAGATGAGCAGTTCTTC
CASSLWSGDEQFF
>NA|TRBD2|TRBJ2-1|TRBV11-2
TGTGCCAGCAGCCCCCTGACTAGCGGGAGCACCTACAATGAGCAGTTCTTC
CASSPLTSGSTYNEQFF
>NA|TRBD1|TRBJ2-7|TRBV6-1
TGTGCCAGCACCCAATCAGGGGAGACAGGGAACGAGCAGTACTTC
CASTQSGETGNEQYF
>NA|NA|TRBJ2-7|TRBV21-1
TGTGCCAGCAGCAGCAGGGGGGCCACAGGGGACGACGAGCAGTACTTC
CASSSRGATGDDEQYF
>NA|NA|TRBJ1-3|TRBV6-1
TGTGCCAGCAGTGAAAGGCGGGAGCTCTCTGGAAACACCATATATTTT
CASSERRELSGNTIYF
>NA|NA|TRBJ2-3|TRBV7-8
TGTGCCAGCAGCTTAGTGCTAGCTTCAGATACGCAGTATTTT
CASSLVLASDTQYF
>few|NA|TRBJ2-7|TRBV19
TGTGCCAGTCGCAGGGAGGTGGGATACGAGCAGTACTTC
CASRREVGYEQYF